A single sample is the source of the 13 T cell receptor beta chains below, sequenced in a study of T cells in Graves' hyperthyroidism and ophthalmopathy. The CDR3 regions of TCR beta were amplified from RNA transcripts. HTBI primers were used for first-round RT-PCR of the TCR CDR3. Each CDR3 protein gets one entry after TCRdb re-called the multiplex PCR reads with MiXCR. The sample has fewer than 650,000 distinct CDR3 sequences, approximately 15% seen once; the top ten hold 3.5% to 4.5%. Material for sequencing was blood. The receptors originated from a woman aged 40 to 49 with Graves' ophthalmopathy.

This chain connects TRBV20-1 to TRBJ2-5, with D unclear. Looked up from germline, CDR1 is DFQATT and CDR2 is SNEGSKA (reference sequence). V lost 3 bases and J lost 1, with 15 bases in between. The CDR3 has 15 residues. As DNA, the CDR3 is TGCAGTGCTAGTGAAAACAGAAACTTCCAAGAGACCCAGTACTTC. Residues: CSASENRNFQETQYF.

The V and J genes are TRBV4-1 and TRBJ1-2; tentatively, D is TRBD1 (5 bases). The CDR3 length is 15 residues. Germline-derived CDR1 and CDR2 are MGHRA and YSYEKL. The V end lost 0 bases, the J end lost 5 bases, and 13 bases lay between the germline ends. As DNA, the CDR3 is TGCGCCAGCAGCCAAGATCACCGGGACGGATATGGCTACACCTTC. Protein product: CASSQDHRDGYGYTF.

The chain joins TRBV20-1 to TRBJ1-5, with D tentatively TRBD1 (5 bases). V lost 3 bases, J lost 2 bases, and 20 bases lay in between. This CDR3 has 17 amino acids. The germline V gene has CDR1 DFQATT and CDR2 SNEGSKA (reference sequence). The DNA of the CDR3 is TGCAGTGCTAGTCCCTGGGGGAAGGGAGGCGGCAATCAGCCCCAGCATTTT. Translating gives CSASPWGKGGGNQPQHF.

V is TRBV7-8 and J is TRBJ2-7; D may correspond to TRBD1 or TRBD2 (6 bases each). CDR1 and CDR2 (germline): SGHVS, FQNEAQ. This CDR3 has 16 amino acids. V was trimmed by 5 bases and J by 4 bases, leaving 21 bases between them. The CDR3 here is CASSRGRDTPLYEQYF. In DNA form, the CDR3 reads TGTGCCAGCAGCCGTGGGCGGGACACCCCCCTTTACGAGCAGTACTTC.

This clonotype has just one count. A much more abundant neighbour one base away suggests this may be a read error. The J gene is TRBJ2-3, the V gene TRBV9; maybe TRBD2 (6 bases). CDR3 length equals 13 residues. Trimming removed 5 bases at V and 7 bases at J, with 14 bases between. From germline, CDR1 is SGDLS and CDR2 YYNGEE. CDR3 coding DNA: TGTGCCAGCAGGGGGGGACCCAGGCATACGCAGTATTTT. Translation: CASRGGPRHTQYF.

This clonotype was counted many times. This sequence joins TRBV12-3 or TRBV12-4 and TRBJ2-7; 9 nucleotides line up with TRBD2. This CDR3 contains 16 residues. J gave up 2 bases and V 6 bases, and 11 bases lay outside the gene matches. The DNA of the CDR3 is TGTGCCAGCAGCCCCCAGTCCGCGGGAGGGCCCTACGAGCAGTACTTC. It encodes CASSPQSAGGPYEQYF.

This clonotype was counted at least ten times. The CDR3 DNA follows: TGTGCCAGCAGTTCCGACTTGAGGAGCGAGCAGTACTTC. Translation gives CASSSDLRSEQYF. The chain combines TRBV6-5 with TRBJ2-7; D unclear. The V and J ends lost 4 bases and 6 bases respectively, with 13 bases between them. The length of the CDR3 is 13 residues. The germline CDR1 and CDR2 sequences are MNHEY and SVGAGI.

This clonotype was observed many times. The V gene is TRBV2, the J gene TRBJ2-7; D is possibly TRBD2 (6 bases). Germline V gene data show CDR1 as SNHLY and CDR2 as FYNNEI. The CDR3 totals 13 residues. Trimming removed 7 bases at V and 3 bases at J, with 13 bases between. The CDR3 DNA follows: TGTGCCAGCACTAGCGCCATCCTCTACGAGCAGTACTTC. Its protein is CASTSAILYEQYF.

The CDR3 DNA reads as TGTGCCAGCAGCCAACGGGACAGCGAGGGTGGTGGCTACACCTTC. The encoded protein is CASSQRDSEGGGYTF. The chain employs TRBV3-1 and TRBJ1-2; 7 bases are a match to TRBD1. Trimming cost V 2 bases and J 7 bases; bases outside gene matches: 10. CDR1 is LGHDT, CDR2 YNNKEL, per germline (reference sequence). The CDR3 has 15 amino acids.

This clonotype was counted ten times or more. The chain carries TRBV10-3 and TRBJ2-7; the match to TRBD1 covers 8 bases. V shed 6 bases, J shed 1 base, and the junction held 8 bases outside the gene matches. The CDR3 totals 15 residues. Germline assignment: CDR1 ENHRY and CDR2 SYGVKD. Here the CDR3 reads CAISESGGRSYEQYF. The CDR3 nucleotides read TGTGCCATCAGCGAATCAGGGGGCCGATCCTACGAGCAGTACTTC.

At least ten counts were recorded for this clonotype. This rearrangement joins TRBV28 to TRBJ2-1, with TRBD2 identical over 11 bases. From germline, CDR1 is MDHEN and CDR2 SYDVKM. With 5 bases clipped from V and 3 bases from J, the junction kept 3 bases outside the gene matches. This CDR3 contains 15 residues. The CDR3 DNA reads as TGTGCCAGCAGTCGACTAGCGGGGAGCTACAATGAGCAGTTCTTC. Translation gives CASSRLAGSYNEQFF.

This rearrangement joins TRBV19 to TRBJ1-5; TRBD1 aligns across 8 bases. Losses at the gene ends were 9 bases for V and 4 bases for J; bases not matched to a gene: 11. CDR1 is LNHDA, CDR2 SQIVND, per germline (reference sequence). The length of the CDR3 is 15 residues. For the CDR3, the DNA is TGTGCCAGCTCCGGGACAGGCTTATCTAATCAGCCCCAGCATTTT. It is translated as CASSGTGLSNQPQHF.

In its sample, this clonotype was seen many times. V is TRBV19 and J is TRBJ2-3; 7 nucleotides match TRBD1. The CDR3 runs 14 residues. The V gene's germline CDR1 is LNHDA and CDR2 SQIVND (reference sequence). V shed 1 base and J 4 bases; nucleotides not matched to a gene: 2. This CDR3 is CASSIGQGPDTQYF. For the CDR3, the DNA is TGTGCCAGTAGTATAGGACAGGGACCAGATACGCAGTATTTT.